Following are 32 T cell receptor beta chains from one sample sequenced in a study of T cells in Graves' hyperthyroidism and ophthalmopathy. There were TCR beta CDR3 regions amplified from RNA transcripts. Using the HTBI primer set, a first-round RT-PCR was run on the TCR CDR3. TCRdb re-called the multiplex PCR reads through MiXCR, storing one row per CDR3 protein. Here the sample spans approximately 560,000 distinct CDR3 sequences, around a sixth being singletons. The specimen sequenced was blood. The source of these receptors is a woman aged 25 to 45 with Graves' hyperthyroidism.

The V call is TRBV16, the J call TRBJ1-5, with TRBD1 matching 9 bases. Per the germline V gene, CDR1 is KGHSY and CDR2 is FQNENV. V lost 1 base to trimming and J lost 7 bases; unmatched junction nucleotides: 5. The CDR3 is made up of 15 amino acids. The CDR3 reads CASSQFTGTGQPQHF. The CDR3 region has the DNA TGTGCCAGCAGCCAATTTACAGGGACAGGGCAGCCCCAGCATTTT.

This clonotype was seen more than once but under ten times. CDR3: CASSPEGPGSYEQYF. The CDR3 bases are TGTGCCAGCTCACCAGAGGGGCCCGGTTCCTACGAGCAGTACTTC. The chain employs TRBV18 and TRBJ2-7; D may match TRBD1 or TRBD2 (5 bases each). Germline V gene lookup returns CDR1 KGHSH and CDR2 LQKENI. V lost 2 bases to trimming and J lost 1 base, with 12 bases between them. The CDR3 consists of 15 residues.

This sequence joins TRBV12-5 and TRBJ1-2; possible D gene TRBD1, 5 bases. Trimming took 4 bases from V and 4 from J, leaving 10 bases between them. Germline V CDR1 and CDR2: LGHNT, FRNRAP. The CDR3 runs to 13 residues. As DNA, the CDR3 is TGTGCTAGTGGTTCTGAGGGGTCCTATGGCTACACCTTC. This sequence encodes CASGSEGSYGYTF.

The chain has TRBV6-1 and TRBJ1-1; D unresolved. The V end lost 5 bases, the J end lost 8 bases, and 9 bases lay between the germline ends. The CDR3 sequence is 11 residues long. Germline V lookup: CDR1 MNHNS, CDR2 SASEGT. CDR3 sequence reads: CASSFPEEAFF. Written as DNA, the CDR3 is TGTGCCAGCAGTTTCCCCGAGGAAGCTTTCTTT.

This clonotype was recorded many times. The genes are TRBV12-3 or TRBV12-4 and TRBJ2-3, with D possibly being TRBD1 or TRBD2 (5 bases each). Trimming cost V 1 base and J 1 base, with 12 bases left between them. This CDR3 is built from 16 residues. The CDR3 loop is CASSLVATGRTDTQYF. The CDR3 coding sequence is TGTGCCAGCAGTTTAGTGGCTACGGGGCGCACAGATACGCAGTATTTT.

The chain uses TRBV6-2 or TRBV6-3 and TRBJ2-1; 7 bases map to TRBD2. V dropped 10 bases and J dropped 9; count of bases not matched to a gene: 9. Looked up from germline, CDR1 is MNHEY and CDR2 is SVGEGT. The CDR3 totals 12 residues. The CDR3 region has the DNA TGTGCCACCGAACGAGCGGGACGTGAGCAGTTCTTC. Protein: CATERAGREQFF.

The CDR3 DNA reads as TGTGCCAGCAGTTCGGGACAGGGTAAGAAGCCCCAGCATTTT. Amino acid sequence: CASSSGQGKKPQHF. The chain uses TRBV6-1 and TRBJ1-5; 9 positions match TRBD1. The CDR3 totals 14 residues. V gave up 5 bases and J gave up 8 bases; unmatched junction bases: 7. From germline, CDR1 is MNHNS and CDR2 SASEGT.

Many counts were recorded for this clonotype. The genes are TRBV20-1 and TRBJ1-2; D not resolved. CDR3 length: 13 residues. Germline V gives CDR1 DFQATT, CDR2 SNEGSKA (reference sequence). Trimming stripped 0 bases from V and 3 bases from J, with 8 bases between. CDR3 sequence: CSARDPGHYGYTF. CDR3 in DNA: TGCAGTGCTAGAGATCCGGGCCACTATGGCTACACCTTC.

CDR3 nucleotide sequence: TGTGCCAGCAGCTTAGCGGCGGGACTAGCGGCTCCCTACGAGCAGTACTTC. It yields the protein CASSLAAGLAAPYEQYF. This rearrangement joins TRBV7-9 to TRBJ2-7; 11 bases agree with TRBD2. CDR3 length equals 17 residues. Germline CDR1 is SEHNR and CDR2 is FQNEAQ (reference sequence). Trimming removed 0 bases from V and 2 bases from J; junction bases left unmatched: 6.

There are many counts of this clonotype. This chain uses TRBV9 with TRBJ2-7; D gene uncertain. The CDR3 is 13 amino acids. Germline loops: CDR1 SGDLS, CDR2 YYNGEE. Trimming pared 0 bases from V and 3 bases from J, leaving 7 bases between. The CDR3 reads CASSVGVGYEQYF. The CDR3 bases are TGTGCCAGCAGCGTAGGCGTCGGCTACGAGCAGTACTTC.

This clonotype was seen many times. The chain recombines TRBV5-6 with TRBJ2-3; D is possibly TRBD2 (5 bases). Germline-derived CDR1 and CDR2 are SGHDT and YYEEEE. V lost 3 bases, J lost 3 bases, and 20 bases lay in between. This CDR3 comprises 17 residues. CDR3 sequence: CASSSLFRGIETDTQYF. The DNA for the CDR3 is TGTGCCAGCAGCTCCCTGTTTCGAGGGATCGAGACAGATACGCAGTATTTT.

This clonotype was picked up a small number of times. This rearrangement joins TRBV27 to TRBJ1-1; 10 bases are a match to TRBD1. The CDR3 is 15 residues long. After removal of 6 bases from V and 1 base from J, the junction contained 5 bases not matched to a gene. The germline V gene has CDR1 MNHEY and CDR2 SMNVEV (reference sequence). The CDR3 sequence: CASRTRDRGNTEAFF. CDR3 DNA sequence: TGTGCCAGCAGGACGCGGGACAGGGGGAACACTGAAGCTTTCTTT.

The genes are TRBV11-2 and TRBJ2-3; D gene ambiguous. The CDR3 runs 13 residues. Trimming cost V 8 bases and J 1 base, with 10 bases left between them. The germline V gene has CDR1 SGHAT and CDR2 FQNNGV. CDR3 nucleotides: TGTGCCAGCGGGCAGATCGGCACAGATACGCAGTATTTT. Residues: CASGQIGTDTQYF.

This clonotype has only a few counts. The chain has TRBV29-1 and TRBJ2-4; no clear D. The CDR3 consists of 16 residues. The germline V and J ends were trimmed by 0 bases and 1 base, with 13 bases remaining between them. Germline V gene sequence: CDR1 SQVTM, CDR2 ANQGSEA. This CDR3 is CSVEDPNHPAKNIQYF. The DNA for the CDR3 is TGCAGCGTTGAAGATCCTAACCATCCGGCCAAAAACATTCAGTACTTC.

This chain connects TRBV3-1 to TRBJ2-7; unclear D gene. V lost 3 bases and J lost 6, with 15 bases in between. The CDR3 length is 14 residues. CDR1 is LGHDT and CDR2 is YNNKEL in the germline V gene (reference sequence). The CDR3 DNA sequence: TGTGCCAGCAGCCACCCCCCTCTCAGCCCCGAGCAGTACTTC. Translated, it gives CASSHPPLSPEQYF.

This clonotype was recorded once. This chain uses TRBV6-1 with TRBJ2-7; weak D call: TRBD1 (6 bases). The CDR3 covers 13 residues. V was trimmed by 9 bases and J by 4 bases, leaving 16 bases between them. Germline CDR1 reads MNHNS; CDR2 reads SASEGT. The CDR3 sequence is CASRTGLWYEQYF. In DNA form, the CDR3 reads TGTGCCAGTAGAACAGGGTTGTGGTACGAGCAGTACTTC.

The J gene is TRBJ2-1, the V gene TRBV7-2, with 9 bases lining up with TRBD2. V lost 2 bases, J lost 7 bases, and 9 bases stayed unmatched. Germline assignment: CDR1 SGHTA and CDR2 FQGNSA. The CDR3 consists of 16 residues. The CDR3 spells CASSLTAGGVKNEQFF. Here the CDR3 DNA reads TGTGCCAGCAGCTTAACGGCGGGAGGGGTAAAGAATGAGCAGTTCTTC.

The sample holds many counts of this clonotype. This rearrangement joins TRBV7-9 to TRBJ1-3; D not certain. The CDR3 sequence is 15 residues long. Germline lookup yields CDR1 SEHNR and CDR2 FQNEAQ (reference sequence). Trimming pared 3 bases from V and 0 bases from J, leaving 9 bases between. The DNA of the CDR3 is TGTGCCAGCAGCTTTGTTTCGTACTCTGGAAACACCATATATTTT. Its translation: CASSFVSYSGNTIYF.

A few counts support this clonotype. J is TRBJ1-1 and V is TRBV28; 7 bases align to TRBD1. J lost 2 bases, V lost 5 bases, and 5 bases had no gene match. CDR1 is MDHEN and CDR2 is SYDVKM in the germline V gene. The CDR3 loop spans 14 amino acids. CDR3 amino acids: CASSDREANTEAFF. In DNA, the CDR3 is TGTGCCAGCAGTGACAGGGAGGCCAACACTGAAGCTTTCTTT.

The chain links TRBV28 to TRBJ1-2; D is uncertain. V lost 8 bases, J lost 4 bases, and 23 bases lay in between. This CDR3 spans 16 amino acids. Germline CDR1 is MDHEN and CDR2 is SYDVKM. DNA for the CDR3: TGTGCCAGCCGAGGAGAACAGTACTCGCCCCTCTATGGCTACACCTTC. Its protein is CASRGEQYSPLYGYTF.

The V and J genes are TRBV19 and TRBJ2-7; no reliable D call. The CDR3 loop spans 13 amino acids. V was cut by 3 bases and J by 3 bases, with 9 bases left in between. CDR1 is LNHDA and CDR2 is SQIVND in the germline V gene (reference sequence). The CDR3 sequence is CASSMTTNYEQYF. Here the CDR3 DNA reads TGTGCCAGTAGTATGACAACGAACTACGAGCAGTACTTC.

Turning to this clonotype: The junction departs from the called germline gene at one end, perhaps through a read error. The rearrangement joins TRBV7-2 to TRBJ2-1, with D hard to call. CDR3 size: 10 residues. Germline CDR1 reads SGHTA; CDR2 reads FQGNSA. The CDR3 loop reads CASRTDEQLF. The CDR3 bases are TGTGCCAGCAGGACTGATGAGCAGCTCTTC.

This clonotype was detected a few times. The CDR3 reads CSVVEVSYEQYF. In DNA form, the CDR3 reads TGCAGCGTTGTTGAGGTCTCCTACGAGCAGTACTTC. The rearrangement uses TRBV29-1 and TRBJ2-7; unclear D gene. The CDR3 runs 12 residues. With 4 bases removed from V and 0 bases from J, the gap between germline ends came to 7 bases. Germline CDR1 reads SQVTM; CDR2 reads ANQGSEA.

At least ten counts were recorded for this clonotype. The chain has TRBV4-3 and TRBJ1-5, with D perhaps TRBD1 (6 bases). CDR3 size: 18 residues. Germline assignment: CDR1 LGHNA and CDR2 YSLEER. V lost 0 bases and J 3 bases, leaving 18 bases between the germline ends. CDR3 nucleotide sequence: TGCGCCAGCAGCCAAGAACTCGCGGACAGCACGATCAATCAGCCCCAGCATTTT. It specifies CASSQELADSTINQPQHF.

This clonotype was recorded at least ten times. The gene calls are TRBV5-1 and TRBJ2-7; D is tentatively TRBD1 or TRBD2 (5 bases each). Germline-derived CDR1 and CDR2 are SGHRS and YFSETQ. This CDR3 is built from 13 residues. The V end lost 5 bases, the J end lost 3 bases, and 12 bases lay between the germline ends. CDR3 sequence: CASREGSRYEQYF. The CDR3 DNA follows: TGCGCCAGCAGAGAGGGGAGTCGCTACGAGCAGTACTTC. Full variable domain (outside the CDR3, taken from reference TRBV5-1 and TRBJ2-7): KAGVTQTPRYLIKTRGQQVTLSCSPISGHRSVSWYQQTPGQGLQFLFEYFSETQRNKGNFPGRFSGRQFSNSRSEMNVSTLELGDSALYLCASREGSRYEQYFGPGTRLTVT.

There are many counts of this clonotype. The chain combines TRBV2 with TRBJ1-2; D might be TRBD1 (5 bases). Germline CDR1 is SNHLY and CDR2 is FYNNEI. The V end was cut by 4 bases, the J end by 7 bases, with 13 bases between. The CDR3 extends over 13 amino acids. The CDR3 loop reads CASSVGGNSGYTF. CDR3 nucleotide sequence: TGTGCCAGCAGTGTGGGGGGTAATAGTGGCTACACCTTC.

This clonotype was counted at least ten times. V gene TRBV7-2 combines with J gene TRBJ1-1, with D tentatively TRBD1 (5 bases). Trimming shortened V by 1 base and J by 5 bases, and 8 bases separated the two germline ends. The germline V gene has CDR1 SGHTA and CDR2 FQGNSA. CDR3 length equals 13 residues. The CDR3 protein is CASSLVYRTEAFF. The CDR3 DNA is TGTGCCAGCAGCTTAGTCTACAGGACTGAAGCTTTCTTT.

This clonotype has a handful of counts. The chain is built from TRBV15 and TRBJ2-1, with 14 bases fitting TRBD2. The CDR3 contains 19 residues. The V gene's germline CDR1 is LNHNV and CDR2 YYDKDF (reference sequence). The ends lost 3 bases at V and 0 bases at J; junction bases unmatched: 7. The DNA of the CDR3 is TGTGCCACCAGCAGGGGACTAGCGGGAGCCTTCTTCTCCTACAATGAGCAGTTCTTC. Protein product: CATSRGLAGAFFSYNEQFF. The full variable domain, its missing parts supplied by reference TRBV15 and TRBJ2-1, is DAMVIQNPRYQVTQFGKPVTLSCSQTLNHNVMYWYQQKSSQAPKLLFHYYDKDFNNEADTPDNFQSRRPNTSFCFLDIRSPGLGDTAMYLCATSRGLAGAFFSYNEQFFGPGTRLTVL.

In its sample, this clonotype was seen many times. The genes are TRBV9 and TRBJ2-2; D ambiguous. V was clipped by 1 base and J by 0 bases, with 4 bases between them. The germline CDR1 and CDR2 sequences are SGDLS and YYNGEE. CDR3 length equals 14 residues. In nucleotides, the CDR3 is TGTGCCAGCAGCGTACGAACGAACACCGGGGAGCTGTTTTTT. Amino acids: CASSVRTNTGELFF.

This clonotype was found many times. The chain combines TRBV7-9 with TRBJ2-3, with no clear D. The CDR3 extends over 12 amino acids. The germline V and J ends were trimmed by 5 bases and 6 bases, with 9 bases remaining between them. CDR1 is SEHNR, CDR2 FQNEAQ, per germline (reference sequence). CDR3 sequence (DNA): TGTGCCAGCAGCACCCCGGTGGATACGCAGTATTTT. This codes for CASSTPVDTQYF.

This clonotype was seen many times. V gene TRBV6-1 combines with J gene TRBJ2-5; 9 nucleotides match TRBD1. Germline loops: CDR1 MNHNS, CDR2 SASEGT. The CDR3 is 13 residues long. The trim removed 5 bases at V and 4 bases at J, leaving 2 bases unmatched. CDR3 amino acids: CASSPQGAETQYF. CDR3 DNA: TGTGCCAGCAGTCCACAGGGGGCAGAGACCCAGTACTTC.

This clonotype was recorded many times. The chain combines TRBV20-1 with TRBJ1-1; D is unclear. V lost 3 bases and J 4 bases, leaving 3 bases between the germline ends. Germline V gene data show CDR1 as DFQATT and CDR2 as SNEGSKA (reference sequence). This CDR3 contains 10 residues. The CDR3 DNA reads TGCAGTGCTAGCTTCACTGAAGCTTTCTTT. Amino acid sequence: CSASFTEAFF.